A selection of T cell receptor beta chains follows, all from one sample in a study of blood T cell repertoires in COVID-19. Data came from immunoSEQ multiplex PCR; TCRdb stores just in-frame clones and leaves some out. The table shows fewer than 250,000 clones, with about 82% occurring only once. The sample consisted of PBMCs or T cells enriched from blood (not recorded which). The receptors were gathered from a woman between 45 and 60 years old who had recovered from COVID-19. The CDR3 runs from the conserved cysteine through the conserved F or W. The D gene is left open where the match is weak. Expanded clones get a size class; other rows say once, few or many, or leave the size out.

TRBV29-1	TRBJ1-1	14	NA	TRBD1	TGCAGCGTTGACATACAGGGGTTTGGCACTGAAGCTTTCTTT	CSVDIQGFGTEAFF
TRBV28	TRBJ2-1	18	NA	NA	TGTGCCAGCAGACTCAACCGCTACCGACTTCTCGCCGGCAATGAGCAGTTCTTC	CASRLNRYRLLAGNEQFF
TRBV5-5	TRBJ2-1	15	NA	TRBD2	TGTGCCAGCAGCTTACTAGCGGGGGAGGTGGATGAGCAGTTCTTC	CASSLLAGEVDEQFF
TRBV4-1	TRBJ1-2	15	NA	NA	TGCGCCAGCAGCCAAGCGTTGCGGCTCGTTGGCGGCTACACCTTC	CASSQALRLVGGYTF
TRBV27	TRBJ2-1	16	NA	NA	TGTGCCAGCAGTTTGGTGGGGGCCCCCAGGGGAAATGAGCAGTTCTTC	CASSLVGAPRGNEQFF
TRBV24-1	TRBJ2-2	16	NA	TRBD1	TGTGCCACCAGTGATTCGGACAGGGGACCCACCGGGGAGCTGTTTTTT	CATSDSDRGPTGELFF
TRBV6-5	TRBJ2-2	12	NA	NA	TGTGCCAGTGCGGCGTACACCGGGGAGCTGTTTTTT	CASAAYTGELFF
TRBV4-3	TRBJ2-5	21	NA	TRBD2	TGCGCCAGCAGCCAAGATACCCTAGCGGGGGCCCCCTTTCAGGCGGCAGGGACCCAGTACTTC	CASSQDTLAGAPFQAAGTQYF
TRBV30	TRBJ1-5	13	few	NA	TGTGCCTGGAGTGTACAGAGCAATCAGCCCCAGCATTTT	CAWSVQSNQPQHF
TRBV18	TRBJ2-5	13	NA	NA	TGTGCCAGCTCACCTGGGCTTTCGGAGACCCAGTACTTC	CASSPGLSETQYF
TRBV7-9	TRBJ2-7	15	NA	TRBD1	TGTGCCAGCAGCAACAGGACAGGAGTCGGATCCGAGCAGTACTTC	CASSNRTGVGSEQYF
TRBV4-2	TRBJ2-1	16	NA	TRBD1	TGTGCCAGCAGCCAAGATCTGGCTAACCACAGGGGTGAGCAGTTCTTC	CASSQDLANHRGEQFF
TRBV7-2	TRBJ2-1	15	NA	TRBD2	TGTGCCAGCAGCTTAGTTACTAGCGGGGACAATGAGCAGTTCTTC	CASSLVTSGDNEQFF
TRBV9	TRBJ1-2	15	NA	TRBD1	TGTGCCAGCAGCTCAGGGGGCTACGCTAACTATGGCTACACCTTC	CASSSGGYANYGYTF
TRBV6-5	TRBJ1-6	13	NA	TRBD1	TGTGCCAGCAGCCGGGACAGTGTTTCACCCCTCCACTTT	CASSRDSVSPLHF
TRBV27	TRBJ2-4	16	NA	TRBD2	TGTGCCAGCAGGGCCCTAGCGGGTCTAGCCAAAAACATTCAGTACTTC	CASRALAGLAKNIQYF
TRBV29-1	TRBJ2-3	14	NA	NA	TGCAGCGTTGTGGGCCAACCTAGCACAGATACGCAGTATTTT	CSVVGQPSTDTQYF